These 12 T cell receptor beta chains were sequenced from one sample in a study of cytomegalovirus exposure and HLA in healthy donors. 60 Vbeta and 13 Jbeta primers were used in PCR. Produced via immunoSEQ multiplex PCR; TCRdb's table is partial and in-frame only. The sample includes roughly 80,000 clones, 77% of them seen just once. Sequenced input: PBMCs. Source of these receptors: a man aged 50 to 60 in good health and CMV-seropositive.

V gene TRBV6-6 combines with J gene TRBJ2-1, with 13 bases identical to TRBD2. The CDR3 is made up of 15 amino acids. Trimming removed 8 bases from V and 8 bases from J; junction bases left unmatched: 9. Germline lookup yields CDR1 MNHNY and CDR2 SVGAGI (reference sequence). CDR3 DNA: TGTGCCAGCGGGCTTGGGACTAGCGGGGTACATGAGCAGTTCTTC. Protein product: CASGLGTSGVHEQFF.

The chain combines TRBV29-1 with TRBJ2-3; D remains ambiguous. V dropped 3 bases and J dropped 0 bases, with 7 bases sitting between them. In germline, CDR1 is SQVTM, CDR2 ANQGSEA. CDR3 length: 13 amino acids. The CDR3 sequence is CSVDRGSTDTQYF. Written as DNA, the CDR3 is TGCAGCGTTGATCGCGGAAGCACAGATACGCAGTATTTT.

The chain combines TRBV2 with TRBJ2-2; TRBD2 aligns across 11 bases. This CDR3 contains 16 residues. V shed 6 bases and J 7 bases; nucleotides not matched to a gene: 10. Germline CDR1 is SNHLY and CDR2 is FYNNEI. The CDR3 nucleotides read TGTGCCAGCAGCACACCGGGACTAGCGGTAATCGGGGAGCTGTTTTTT. Translating it yields CASSTPGLAVIGELFF.

The gene calls are TRBV5-6 and TRBJ1-1; 7 bases line up with TRBD1. Germline loops: CDR1 SGHDT, CDR2 YYEEEE. The CDR3 covers 16 residues. J lost 5 bases, V lost 0 bases, and 10 bases had no gene match. The CDR3 DNA reads as TGTGCCAGCAGCTTGGGTTCCGTCCCAGGGGGTACTGAAGCTTTCTTT. Translation: CASSLGSVPGGTEAFF. Together with reference TRBV5-6 and TRBJ1-1, the CDR3 gives the full variable domain: DAGVTQSPTHLIKTRGQQVTLRCSPKSGHDTVSWYQQALGQGPQFIFQYYEEEERQRGNFPDRFSGHQFPNYSSELNVNALLLGDSALYLCASSLGSVPGGTEAFFGQGTRLTVV.

This clone was observed a handful of times. The V gene is TRBV6-1, the J gene TRBJ2-2, with 8 bases matching TRBD1. The germline gives CDR1 MNHNS, CDR2 SASEGT. The V gene end was trimmed by 6 bases and the J gene end by 3 bases; junction bases not matched to a gene: 3. CDR3 length: 14 amino acids. The CDR3 is CASRGQGDTGELFF. CDR3 DNA: TGTGCCAGCAGAGGACAGGGAGACACCGGGGAGCTGTTTTTT.

This chain joins TRBV7-2 and TRBJ2-1; 9 nucleotides agree with TRBD2. J lost 1 base, V lost 5 bases, and 3 bases had no gene match. This CDR3 is built from 15 residues. The germline gives CDR1 SGHTA, CDR2 FQGNSA. The CDR3 loop reads CASSETSGSYNEQFF. The CDR3 region has the DNA TGTGCCAGCAGCGAGACTAGCGGTTCCTACAATGAGCAGTTCTTC.

This clone was seen once. The junction shows a germline mismatch at one end, possibly a read error. The chain uses TRBV25-1 and TRBJ2-4; 8 nucleotides line up with TRBD1. Germline V gene data show CDR1 as MGHDK and CDR2 as SYGVNS. There are 17 residues in the CDR3. CDR3 DNA sequence: TGTGCCAGCAGTGAGCCAGGGGGCGATCCAAAGAAAAACAGTCAGTACTTC. Its translation: CASSEPGGDPKKNSQYF.

The chain joins TRBV5-6 to TRBJ2-7; 8 positions agree with TRBD2. This CDR3 comprises 16 residues. Losses at the gene ends were 4 bases for V and 3 bases for J; bases not matched to a gene: 12. The germline gives CDR1 SGHDT, CDR2 YYEEEE. The CDR3 nucleotides read TGTGCCAGCAGCCGTAGACTAGCGCTAACTCTCTACGAGCAGTACTTC. Its translation: CASSRRLALTLYEQYF. The whole variable domain, filled in from reference TRBV5-6 and TRBJ2-7, reads DAGVTQSPTHLIKTRGQQVTLRCSPKSGHDTVSWYQQALGQGPQFIFQYYEEEERQRGNFPDRFSGHQFPNYSSELNVNALLLGDSALYLCASSRRLALTLYEQYFGPGTRLTVT.

This clone has more than one count but fewer than ten. The rearrangement joins TRBV7-9 to TRBJ2-2; 12 positions match TRBD2. This CDR3 region has 19 residues. The germline V gene encodes CDR1 SEHNR and CDR2 FQNEAQ (reference sequence). Losses at the gene ends were 4 bases for V and 0 bases for J; bases not matched to a gene: 9. CDR3 DNA sequence: TGTGCCAGCAGCTCCGGGACTAGCGGGTCTTACGCGAACACCGGGGAGCTGTTTTTT. Translation: CASSSGTSGSYANTGELFF.

This clone was picked up a small number of times. The chain carries TRBV11-3 and TRBJ2-7; 13 positions match TRBD2. J lost 6 bases, V lost 1 base, and 3 bases had no gene match. Per germline, CDR1 SGHNT and CDR2 YENEEA. This CDR3 spans 15 amino acids. The CDR3 reads CASSLAGLAGVEQYF. The CDR3 DNA follows: TGTGCCAGCAGCTTAGCTGGACTAGCGGGAGTCGAGCAGTACTTC.

As regards this clone: The junction and the germline gene differ at one end; a read error may be behind it. The genes are TRBV7-9 and TRBJ2-5; 12 nucleotides line up with TRBD2. This CDR3 region has 14 residues. The germline gives CDR1 SEHNR, CDR2 FQNEAQ (reference sequence). The CDR3 is CSSSLTSGSETQYF. The DNA for the CDR3 is TGTTCCAGCAGCTTGACTAGCGGGAGTGAGACCCAGTACTTC. The variable domain in full, completed from reference TRBV7-9 and TRBJ2-5, reads DTGVSQNPRHKITKRGQNVTFRCDPISEHNRLYWYRQTLGQGPEFLTYFQNEAQLEKSRLLSDRFSAERPKGSFSTLEIQRTEQGDSAMYLCSSSLTSGSETQYFGPGTRLLVL.

The rearrangement uses TRBV11-3 and TRBJ1-6; D is possibly TRBD1 (5 bases). The V and J ends lost 3 bases and 0 bases respectively, with 6 bases between them. Germline CDR1 SGHNT, CDR2 YENEEA. This CDR3 comprises 15 residues. The CDR3, as DNA: TGTGCCAGCAGCTTTGACAGCTCCTATAATTCACCCCTCCACTTT. Its protein product is CASSFDSSYNSPLHF. Supplemented by reference TRBV11-3 and TRBJ1-6, the full variable domain reads EAGVVQSPRYKIIEKKQPVAFWCNPISGHNTLYWYLQNLGQGPELLIRYENEEAVDDSQLPKDRFSAERLKGVDSTLKIQPAELGDSAVYLCASSFDSSYNSPLHFGNGTRLTVT.